The rows below give T cell receptor beta chains drawn from one sample of a study of blood T cell repertoires in COVID-19. Some clones are missing from TCRdb's copy, which holds only in-frame ones; the method was immunoSEQ multiplex PCR. The repertoire holds over 150,000 clones, with around four fifths as singletons. Sequences were obtained from PBMCs or T cells enriched from blood (not recorded which). All receptors derive from a man in his fifties or sixties who had recovered from COVID-19. The conserved cysteine and the conserved F or W are not part of the CDR3 here. Rows may omit the clone size; those that give it use once, few, many or a size class.

clone size	J gene	V gene	CDR3 protein
.	TRBJ2-3	TRBV5-6	ASSLTSGEEY
.	TRBJ1-5	TRBV19	ASSARDFQHQPQH
.	TRBJ1-2	TRBV4-3	ASSQDPGAYGYT
.	TRBJ2-1	TRBV9	ASSPRQGGSEQF
.	TRBJ1-6	TRBV25-1	ASSGTLGGRISPLH
once	TRBJ1-1	TRBV29-1	SVEDSGGSAAF
.	TRBJ2-3	TRBV3-1/TRBV3-2	ASSLARAGPGADTQY
few	TRBJ2-6	TRBV5-6	ASSLGQVSLSGANVLT
.	TRBJ1-6	TRBV25-1	ASSEYGGNSPLH
.	TRBJ2-5	TRBV9	ASSVHGQEQETQY
.	TRBJ2-5	TRBV15	ATSREWAPGETQY
.	TRBJ1-6	TRBV30	AWSTQGALSPLH
.	TRBJ2-1	TRBV5-1	ASSLGTSESNEQF
.	TRBJ2-7	TRBV3-1/TRBV3-2	ASSSQLGLAGVEQY
.	TRBJ2-7	TRBV6-6	ATRDQGITYEQY
.	TRBJ2-5	TRBV5-6	ASSLLGTAETQY
few	TRBJ2-3	TRBV5-4	ASSLAGADTQY
.	TRBJ1-1	TRBV2	ASGGGYSRLYTEAF
.	TRBJ1-3	TRBV25-1	ASTPIGSGNTIY
.	TRBJ2-3	TRBV5-5	ASTSTSWADTQY
.	TRBJ1-3	TRBV11-2	ASSLPGENTIY
.	TRBJ2-3	TRBV5-1	ASSLSGSTDTQY
.	TRBJ2-3	TRBV6-5	ASRRTASTDTQY
.	TRBJ2-5	TRBV5-1	ASSSGLESTQY
.	TRBJ2-1	TRBV3-1/TRBV3-2	ASSQDSGGASYNEQF
.	TRBJ2-1	TRBV6-1	ASSHDPGVYNEQF
.	TRBJ1-1	TRBV7-8	ASSRRLEDTEAF
.	TRBJ1-5	TRBV6-5	ASLLTGNQPQH